The 16 T cell receptor beta chains given below trace back to one sample, sequenced in a study of regulatory T cells in long-lasting Graves disease. Through Arm-PCR of CDR3 regions and iRepertoire HTBI primers, TCR beta libraries were built. MiXCR, run by TCRdb on the multiplex PCR reads, gives a single entry per CDR3 protein. The sample consists of about 610,000 distinct CDR3 sequences, approximately 16% of them appearing once. As for time point: newly diagnosed GD, antithyroid drugs for less than 3 months. PBMC-derived RNA was used for the TCR library. The same sample was also used in a study of T cells in Graves' hyperthyroidism and ophthalmopathy.

This material consisted of peripheral blood mononuclear cells (PBMCs), taken at new diagnosis, from a patient treated with antithyroid drugs. Receptors originate from a man aged 18 to 30 with Graves disease.

This clonotype came up a few times. The V call is TRBV12-3 or TRBV12-4, the J call TRBJ2-6; 9 bases agree with TRBD1. The CDR3 contains 16 residues. Trimming removed 7 bases from V and 3 bases from J; junction bases left unmatched: 7. The CDR3 sequence is CASTGTGIGGANVLTF. In DNA, the CDR3 is TGTGCCAGCACCGGGACAGGGATAGGTGGGGCCAACGTCCTGACTTTC.

This clonotype was counted ten times or more. An end of the junction does not agree with germline; a read error may underlie this. This sequence joins TRBV12-3 or TRBV12-4 and TRBJ1-1, with a possible D match to TRBD1 (5 bases). The length of the CDR3 is 11 residues. The DNA of the CDR3 is TGCGCCAGCAGCTTGGGGGTTGAAGCTTTCTTT. This translates into CASSLGVEAFF.

The chain links TRBV20-1 to TRBJ1-2, with a tentative D call TRBD1 (5 bases). Trimming took off 2 bases at V and 2 bases at J, with 6 bases between the two ends. The CDR3 has 12 residues. In germline, CDR1 is DFQATT, CDR2 SNEGSKA (reference sequence). The CDR3: CSARKGNYGYTF. CDR3 in DNA: TGCAGTGCTAGAAAGGGGAACTATGGCTACACCTTC.

This clonotype was seen many times. The chain joins TRBV11-2 to TRBJ2-7; the D gene is possibly TRBD1 (5 bases). Germline loops: CDR1 SGHAT, CDR2 FQNNGV. Trimming cost V 1 base and J 4 bases, with 14 bases left between them. This CDR3 is 15 amino acids long. CDR3 region: CASSLVQGSRYEQYF. CDR3 in DNA: TGTGCCAGCAGCTTAGTTCAGGGAAGTAGGTACGAGCAGTACTTC.

This clonotype was observed at least ten times. The chain has TRBV11-1 and TRBJ1-2; unclear D gene. This CDR3 has 13 amino acids. V was cut by 1 base and J by 3 bases, with 6 bases left in between. Germline CDR1 reads SGHAT; CDR2 reads FQDESV (reference sequence). CDR3 protein: CASSLDTDYGYTF. CDR3 in DNA: TGTGCCAGCAGCTTAGACACGGACTATGGCTACACCTTC.

The chain is built from TRBV7-9 and TRBJ2-1; no firm D call. The germline V gene has CDR1 SEHNR and CDR2 FQNEAQ (reference sequence). The CDR3 loop spans 10 amino acids. The V gene lost 10 bases and the J gene lost 7 bases, with 8 bases spanning the gap. The CDR3 is CATLSNEQFF. As DNA, the CDR3 is TGTGCCACCCTATCTAATGAGCAGTTCTTC.

The chain is built from TRBV28 and TRBJ1-5; the D gene is possibly TRBD1 (6 bases). V lost 2 bases and J 2 bases, leaving 13 bases between the germline ends. This CDR3 region has 16 residues. In germline, CDR1 is MDHEN, CDR2 SYDVKM. CDR3 DNA sequence: TGTGCCAGCAGTTTAGTGGGCAGGGGTGGCAATCAGCCCCAGCATTTT. Encoded protein: CASSLVGRGGNQPQHF.

The chain combines TRBV6-1 with TRBJ2-1; D tentatively fits TRBD1 or TRBD2 (5 bases each). V was shortened by 7 bases and J by 15 bases, with 22 bases between the two germline ends. CDR3 size: 13 residues. CDR1 and CDR2 from the germline V gene are MNHNS and SASEGT. The CDR3 is CASMKGPAADRFF. CDR3 sequence (DNA): TGTGCCAGCATGAAGGGACCCGCCGCAGATCGGTTCTTC.

Regarding this clonotype: Being one base from a much bigger clone, this may be a read error. The CDR3 does not close with the conserved phenylalanine or tryptophan, likely indicating a read error. In nucleotides, the CDR3 is TGTGCCAGCAGCGCATGGGGACAGGGCAGCCACAATGAAGCTTTCCTT. Residues: CASSAWGQGSHNEAFL. This chain uses TRBV11-2 with TRBJ1-1; TRBD1 agrees at 9 bases. J gave up 7 bases and V 5 bases, and 14 bases lay outside the gene matches. This CDR3 spans 16 amino acids. Germline V CDR1 and CDR2: SGHAT, FQNNGV.

This clonotype was counted many times. The CDR3 nucleotides read TGTGCCAGCAGCCTCTTTTCCCCGGGGACTGAAGCTTTCTTT. The encoded protein is CASSLFSPGTEAFF. The V call is TRBV3-1, the J call TRBJ1-1, with unresolved D. Germline CDR1 LGHDT, CDR2 YNNKEL (reference sequence). The germline V and J ends were trimmed by 4 bases and 5 bases, with 14 bases remaining between them. CDR3 length: 14 residues.

The sample holds a few counts of this clonotype. The chain uses TRBV2 and TRBJ2-7, with 8 bases fitting TRBD2. Per germline, CDR1 SNHLY and CDR2 FYNNEI. The CDR3 totals 13 residues. V was pared by 7 bases and J by 6 bases, with 8 bases of the junction left unmatched. The CDR3 sequence: CASTTGGASEQYF. The CDR3 nucleotides read TGTGCCAGCACCACGGGGGGGGCCTCCGAGCAGTACTTC.

The gene calls are TRBV20-1 and TRBJ2-2; D is unresolved. Germline V gives CDR1 DFQATT, CDR2 SNEGSKA (reference sequence). The V and J ends lost 6 bases and 2 bases respectively, with 16 bases between them. This CDR3 has 15 residues. CDR3 bases: TGCAGTGCCCAACGGAGCGCAGCCAACACCGGGGAGCTGTTTTTT. Amino acids: CSAQRSAANTGELFF.

The chain uses TRBV5-1 and TRBJ2-4; 10 positions match TRBD1. V was clipped by 4 bases and J by 7 bases; unmatched bases: 5. The CDR3 is 14 amino acids. Germline loops: CDR1 SGHRS, CDR2 YFSETQ. CDR3 in amino acids: CASSTGTGANIQYF. For the CDR3, the DNA is TGCGCCAGCAGCACGGGGACAGGGGCTAACATTCAGTACTTC.

This clonotype occurred a few times. V usage is TRBV6-1 and J usage is TRBJ1-4; possible D gene TRBD1, 5 bases. CDR1 is MNHNS and CDR2 is SASEGT in the germline V gene. V dropped 8 bases and J dropped 4 bases, with 14 bases sitting between them. The CDR3 is made up of 14 amino acids. This CDR3 is CASGPGLYNEKLFF. In DNA form, the CDR3 reads TGTGCCAGCGGGCCAGGGCTTTATAATGAAAAACTGTTTTTT.

This clonotype was seen ten or more times. V usage is TRBV30 and J usage is TRBJ2-4; the match to TRBD1 covers 7 bases. J gave up 9 bases and V 3 bases, and 14 bases lay outside the gene matches. Per germline, CDR1 GTSNPN and CDR2 SVGIG (reference sequence). The CDR3 totals 15 residues. The CDR3 region has the DNA TGTGCCTGGAGAAGGGACAGAGCGTCCAGGGGCATTCAGTACTTC. It encodes CAWRRDRASRGIQYF.

The chain is built from TRBV30 and TRBJ2-6; D is perhaps TRBD1 (5 bases). V was pared by 2 bases and J by 1 base, with 9 bases between. This CDR3 contains 15 residues. CDR1 is GTSNPN and CDR2 is SVGIG in the germline V gene (reference sequence). In DNA, the CDR3 is TGTGCCTGGAGTCGAGGACAATCTGGGGCCAACGTCCTGACTTTC. Protein: CAWSRGQSGANVLTF. Full variable domain (missing parts from reference TRBV30 and TRBJ2-6): SQTIHQWPATLVQPVGSPLSLECTVEGTSNPNLYWYRQAAGRGLQLLFYSVGIGQISSEVPQNLSASRPQDRQFILSSKKLLLSDSGFYLCAWSRGQSGANVLTFGAGSRLTVL.